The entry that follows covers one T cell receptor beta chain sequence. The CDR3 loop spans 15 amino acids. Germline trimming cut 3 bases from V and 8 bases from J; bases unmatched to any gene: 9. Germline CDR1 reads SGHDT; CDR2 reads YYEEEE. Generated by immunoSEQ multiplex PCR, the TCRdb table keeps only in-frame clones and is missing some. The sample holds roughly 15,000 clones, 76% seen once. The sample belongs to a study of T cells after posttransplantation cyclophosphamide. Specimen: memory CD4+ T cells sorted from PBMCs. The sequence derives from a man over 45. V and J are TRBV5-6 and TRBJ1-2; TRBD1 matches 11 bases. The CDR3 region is CASSWEGQGVRGYTF. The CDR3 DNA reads TGTGCCAGCAGCTGGGAGGGACAGGGGGTTCGAGGCTACACCTTC.